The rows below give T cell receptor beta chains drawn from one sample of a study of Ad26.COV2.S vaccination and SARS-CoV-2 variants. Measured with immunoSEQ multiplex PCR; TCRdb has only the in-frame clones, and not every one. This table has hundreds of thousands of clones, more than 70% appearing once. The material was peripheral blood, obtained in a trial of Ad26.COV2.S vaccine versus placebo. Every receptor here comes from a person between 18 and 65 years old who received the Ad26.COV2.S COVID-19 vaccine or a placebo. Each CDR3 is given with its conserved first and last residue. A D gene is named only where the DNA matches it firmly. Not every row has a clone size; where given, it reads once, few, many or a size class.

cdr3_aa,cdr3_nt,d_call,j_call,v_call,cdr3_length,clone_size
CASSYGQGAFNEQFF,TGTGCCAGCAGCTACGGACAGGGGGCGTTCAATGAGCAGTTCTTC,TRBD1,TRBJ2-1,TRBV7-6,15,NA
CAISDSSGGAYNEQFF,TGTGCCATCAGTGACTCTAGCGGGGGGGCCTACAATGAGCAGTTCTTC,TRBD2,TRBJ2-1,TRBV10-3,16,NA
CASSSSGVRRNEQFF,TGTGCCAGCAGCTCAAGCGGAGTACGGAGGAATGAGCAGTTCTTC,NA,TRBJ2-1,TRBV6-5,15,NA
CASWGQETQYF,TGTGCCAGCTGGGGCCAAGAGACCCAGTACTTC,NA,TRBJ2-5,TRBV18,11,NA
CASSLSDMGQPQHF,TGTGCCAGCAGTTTATCGGACATGGGTCAGCCCCAGCATTTT,NA,TRBJ1-5,TRBV28,14,NA
CASSPIAGTGIYEQYF,TGTGCCAGCAGCCCTATAGCCGGGACAGGGATCTACGAGCAGTACTTC,TRBD1,TRBJ2-7,TRBV7-2,16,NA
CASSSDPAHNEQFF,TGTGCCAGCAGCTCGGATCCTGCTCACAATGAGCAGTTCTTC,NA,TRBJ2-1,TRBV7-3,14,NA
CASTSAGVGGYTF,TGTGCCAGCACTTCGGCGGGGGTCGGTGGCTACACCTTC,NA,TRBJ1-2,TRBV12-3/TRBV12-4,13,NA
CAWSRGTAYNEQFF,TGTGCCTGGAGTAGAGGGACAGCGTACAATGAGCAGTTCTTC,TRBD1,TRBJ2-1,TRBV30,14,NA
CASSEQGSGELFF,TGTGCCAGCAGTGAACAGGGAAGCGGGGAGCTGTTTTTT,NA,TRBJ2-2,TRBV2,13,NA
CASSSSQGSHYEQYF,TGTGCCAGCAGCTCATCGCAGGGGAGTCACTACGAGCAGTACTTC,NA,TRBJ2-7,TRBV11-1,15,once
CASSPGQGGSGNTIYF,TGTGCCAGCTCACCGGGACAGGGGGGCTCTGGAAACACCATATATTTT,TRBD1,TRBJ1-3,TRBV18,16,NA
CASSERTSISPGEQYF,TGTGCCAGCAGTGAAAGGACTAGTATCTCGCCGGGCGAGCAGTACTTC,TRBD2,TRBJ2-7,TRBV6-1,16,NA
CASSRVGFGELFF,TGTGCCAGCAGCCGGGTCGGGTTTGGGGAGCTGTTTTTT,NA,TRBJ2-2,TRBV11-3,13,NA
CSVLIVTEAFF,TGCAGCGTGTTGATAGTGACTGAAGCTTTCTTT,NA,TRBJ1-1,TRBV29-1,11,NA
CASGVSNTGELFF,TGCGCCAGCGGGGTGTCGAACACCGGGGAGCTGTTTTTT,NA,TRBJ2-2,TRBV4-3,13,NA
CASSAGTQTYEQYF,TGCGCCAGCAGCGCCGGGACTCAGACCTACGAGCAGTACTTC,NA,TRBJ2-7,TRBV5-1,14,NA
CASTGRYGYTF,TGTGCCAGTACAGGGAGATATGGCTACACCTTC,NA,TRBJ1-2,TRBV19,11,NA
CASSSPTGGVGYTF,TGCGCCAGCAGCTCCCCGACAGGGGGCGTTGGCTACACCTTC,TRBD1,TRBJ1-2,TRBV5-1,14,many
CASSAGVGRTNEKLFF,TGTGCCAGCAGTGCAGGGGTAGGGAGGACTAATGAAAAACTGTTTTTT,NA,TRBJ1-4,TRBV2,16,NA
CAIGTGANTEAFF,TGTGCCATCGGGACAGGGGCGAACACTGAAGCTTTCTTT,TRBD1,TRBJ1-1,TRBV10-3,13,NA
CASSLRYRDEQFF,TGTGCCAGCAGCCTCCGCTACCGGGACGAGCAGTTCTTC,NA,TRBJ2-1,TRBV9,13,once